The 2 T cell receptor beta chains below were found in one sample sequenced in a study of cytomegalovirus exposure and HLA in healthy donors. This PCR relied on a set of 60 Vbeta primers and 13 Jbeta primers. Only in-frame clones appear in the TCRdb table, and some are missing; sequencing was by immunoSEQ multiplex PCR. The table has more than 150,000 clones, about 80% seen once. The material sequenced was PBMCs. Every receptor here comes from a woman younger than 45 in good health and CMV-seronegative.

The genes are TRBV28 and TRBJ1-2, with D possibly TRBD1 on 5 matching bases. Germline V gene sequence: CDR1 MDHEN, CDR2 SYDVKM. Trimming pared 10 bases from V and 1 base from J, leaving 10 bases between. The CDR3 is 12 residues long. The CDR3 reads CATWGVNYGYTF. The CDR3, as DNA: TGTGCCACCTGGGGGGTTAACTATGGCTACACCTTC.

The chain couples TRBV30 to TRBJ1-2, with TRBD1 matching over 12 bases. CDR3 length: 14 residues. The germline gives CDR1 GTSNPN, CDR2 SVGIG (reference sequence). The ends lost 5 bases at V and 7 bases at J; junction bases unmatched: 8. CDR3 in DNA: TGTGCCTGGGTCCGGGACAGGGGGCTCTTTGGCTACACCTTC. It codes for CAWVRDRGLFGYTF. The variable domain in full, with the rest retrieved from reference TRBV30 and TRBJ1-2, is SQTIHQWPATLVQPVGSPLSLECTVEGTSNPNLYWYRQAAGRGLQLLFYSVGIGQISSEVPQNLSASRPQDRQFILSSKKLLLSDSGFYLCAWVRDRGLFGYTFGSGTRLTVV.